The clone carrying this TCR beta chain was counted ten times or more. Its target is not known. Template material for amplifying TCR beta CDR3 regions consisted of RNA transcripts. A first-round RT-PCR of the TCR CDR3 used the HTBI primer set. TCRdb independently ran MiXCR on the multiplex PCR reads; one entry per CDR3 protein. The repertoire holds hundreds of thousands of distinct CDR3 sequences, with 12% to 15% as singletons. The data were taken from a study of T cells in Graves' hyperthyroidism and ophthalmopathy. Regarding the study as a whole: Ophthalmopathy was model-predicted a median around 6.7 months pre-onset. Blood also showed most of the thyroid clonotypes that were expanded above 0.001.

V lost 2 bases and J 2 bases, leaving 7 bases between the germline ends. Germline assignment: CDR1 SNHLY and CDR2 FYNNEI. The CDR3 totals 14 residues. This clonotype was sampled from a woman under 30 with Graves' hyperthyroidism. The genes are TRBV2 and TRBJ1-5; D call uncertain. Sequencing used blood. The CDR3 reads CASSESTRNQPQHF. CDR3 nucleotide sequence: TGTGCCAGCAGTGAAAGTACCCGCAATCAGCCCCAGCATTTT.